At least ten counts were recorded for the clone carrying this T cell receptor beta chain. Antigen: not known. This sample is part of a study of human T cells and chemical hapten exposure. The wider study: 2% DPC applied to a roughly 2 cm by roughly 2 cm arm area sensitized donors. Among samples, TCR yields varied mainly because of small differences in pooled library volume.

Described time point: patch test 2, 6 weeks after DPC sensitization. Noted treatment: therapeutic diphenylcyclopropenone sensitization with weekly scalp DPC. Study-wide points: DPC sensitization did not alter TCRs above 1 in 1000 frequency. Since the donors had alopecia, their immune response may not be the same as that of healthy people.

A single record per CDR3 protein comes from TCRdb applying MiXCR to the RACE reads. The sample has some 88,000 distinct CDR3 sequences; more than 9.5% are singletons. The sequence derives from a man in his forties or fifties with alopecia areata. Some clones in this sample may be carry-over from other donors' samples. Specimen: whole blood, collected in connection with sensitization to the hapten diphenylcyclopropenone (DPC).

Written as DNA, the CDR3 is TGCAGCGTCAGACAGGGGGGCACTGAAGCTTTCTTT. As protein: CSVRQGGTEAFF. The V and J genes are TRBV29-1 and TRBJ1-1; TRBD1 agrees at 9 bases. The CDR3 covers 12 residues. V dropped 6 bases and J dropped 4; count of bases not matched to a gene: 3. Germline CDR1 SQVTM, CDR2 ANQGSEA.